This passage covers 11 T cell receptor beta chains from one sample sequenced in a study of T cell responses to AZD1222 COVID-19 vaccine. Generated by immunoSEQ multiplex PCR, the TCRdb table keeps only in-frame clones and is missing some. The sample lists approximately 190,000 clones; about 90% were seen once. This material consisted of peripheral blood, taken on day 0 of MenACWY control vaccination. The receptors were gathered from an adult in good health.

This rearrangement joins TRBV30 to TRBJ1-3; a weak D match, TRBD1 (5 bases). CDR3 size: 15 residues. Trimming cost V 4 bases and J 1 base, with 14 bases left between them. CDR1 and CDR2 (germline): GTSNPN, SVGIG (reference sequence). The DNA of the CDR3 is TGTGCCTGGACTAATCGGGGCTTATCTGGAAACACCATATATTTT. Protein sequence: CAWTNRGLSGNTIYF. Complete variable domain (other parts from reference TRBV30 and TRBJ1-3): SQTIHQWPATLVQPVGSPLSLECTVEGTSNPNLYWYRQAAGRGLQLLFYSVGIGQISSEVPQNLSASRPQDRQFILSSKKLLLSDSGFYLCAWTNRGLSGNTIYFGEGSWLTVV.

The V and J genes are TRBV3-1 (or the pseudogene TRBV3-2) and TRBJ1-3; D unclear. CDR3 length: 15 residues. The V end was cut by 1 base, the J end by 2 bases, with 9 bases between. The germline CDR1 and CDR2 sequences are LGHDT and YNNKEL (reference sequence). This CDR3 reads CASSQVPGTGNTIYF. DNA for the CDR3: TGTGCCAGCAGCCAAGTGCCGGGTACTGGAAACACCATATATTTT.

The genes are TRBV29-1 and TRBJ2-1; TRBD2 aligns across 15 bases. This CDR3 is 15 amino acids long. Germline loops: CDR1 SQVTM, CDR2 ANQGSEA. Trimming removed 7 bases from V and 2 bases from J; junction bases left unmatched: 3. The DNA of the CDR3 is TGCAGCGCCGGACTAGCGGGAGGGCCCTACAATGAGCAGTTCTTC. Translating it yields CSAGLAGGPYNEQFF.

The V gene is TRBV5-1, the J gene TRBJ1-5; 7 positions agree with TRBD1. CDR1 is SGHRS, CDR2 YFSETQ, per germline. This CDR3 is built from 15 residues. The V segment lost 4 bases and the J segment 6 bases; nucleotides outside the gene matches: 10. CDR3 coding DNA: TGCGCCAGCAGCAGGGACGGACAGGATGGTCAGCCCCAGCATTTT. Protein: CASSRDGQDGQPQHF.

This chain links TRBV28 with TRBJ1-4; D call uncertain. Germline V gene data show CDR1 as MDHEN and CDR2 as SYDVKM. The CDR3 runs to 12 residues. Trimming shortened V by 2 bases and J by 8 bases, and 6 bases separated the two germline ends. DNA for the CDR3: TGTGCCAGCAGTTTAGGCCAGGAAAAACTGTTTTTT. It is translated as CASSLGQEKLFF.

The sample holds one count of this clone. The J gene is TRBJ1-1, the V gene TRBV28, with a tentative D call TRBD1 (5 bases). Deletions cut 6 bases from V and 7 bases from J, with 12 bases between. CDR1 and CDR2 (germline): MDHEN, SYDVKM. The CDR3 is 12 residues long. CDR3 sequence reads: CASRSGPIEAFF. CDR3 DNA sequence: TGTGCCAGCAGGTCGGGGCCCATTGAAGCTTTCTTT.

This clone was detected a few times. This sequence joins TRBV7-3 and TRBJ2-3; D gene unclear. Looked up from germline, CDR1 is SGHTA and CDR2 is FQGTGA. V dropped 1 base and J dropped 4 bases, with 6 bases sitting between them. This CDR3 is built from 13 residues. The CDR3, as DNA: TGTGCCAGCAGCTTAATCGGGTCAGATACGCAGTATTTT. Encoded protein: CASSLIGSDTQYF.

The chain employs TRBV19 and TRBJ2-1, with D maybe TRBD2 (7 bases). The V and J ends lost 1 base and 5 bases respectively, with 12 bases between them. The CDR3 is 15 residues long. Germline CDR1 reads LNHDA; CDR2 reads SQIVND (reference sequence). The DNA for the CDR3 is TGTGCCAGTAGTATAGGGGGGGGCGCCCACAATGAGCAGTTCTTC. Encoded protein: CASSIGGGAHNEQFF.

V gene TRBV3-1 (or the pseudogene TRBV3-2) combines with J gene TRBJ2-3, with D tentatively TRBD1 or TRBD2 (6 bases each). The CDR3 has 16 residues. Between the trimmed V and J ends, which lost 4 bases and 0 bases, there was a span of 14 bases. The V gene's germline CDR1 is LGHDT and CDR2 YNNKEL (reference sequence). In DNA, the CDR3 is TGTGCCAGCAGCCCTCGAAGAGGGGGGAGCACAGATACGCAGTATTTT. This codes for CASSPRRGGSTDTQYF.

The genes are TRBV5-6 and TRBJ1-1; D is unclear. The germline V gene has CDR1 SGHDT and CDR2 YYEEEE. This CDR3 spans 12 amino acids. With 2 bases removed from V and 3 bases from J, the gap between germline ends came to 5 bases. The CDR3 DNA sequence: TGTGCCAGCAGCTTCCCTGACACTGAAGCTTTCTTT. Its protein product is CASSFPDTEAFF.

The chain joins TRBV6-5 to TRBJ2-1, with 11 bases identical to TRBD2. Losses at the gene ends were 7 bases for V and 4 bases for J; bases not matched to a gene: 6. The CDR3 length is 15 residues. Germline V gene sequence: CDR1 MNHEY, CDR2 SVGAGI. The DNA of the CDR3 is TGTGCCAGCAATCCGACTAGCGGGGTTTACAATGAGCAGTTCTTC. Translated: CASNPTSGVYNEQFF.